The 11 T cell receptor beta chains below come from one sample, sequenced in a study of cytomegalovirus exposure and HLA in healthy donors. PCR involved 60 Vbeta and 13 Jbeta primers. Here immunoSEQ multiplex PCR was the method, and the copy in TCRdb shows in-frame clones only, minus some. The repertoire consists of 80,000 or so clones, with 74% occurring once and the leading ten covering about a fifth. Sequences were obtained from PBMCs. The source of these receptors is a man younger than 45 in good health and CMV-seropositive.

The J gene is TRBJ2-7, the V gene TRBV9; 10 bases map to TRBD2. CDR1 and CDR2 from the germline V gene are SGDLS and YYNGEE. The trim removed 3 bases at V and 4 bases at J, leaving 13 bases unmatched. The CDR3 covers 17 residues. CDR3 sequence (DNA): TGTGCCAGCAGCGAGCGCGAAGCGGGAGGGCGTCTTTACGAGCAGTACTTC. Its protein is CASSEREAGGRLYEQYF.

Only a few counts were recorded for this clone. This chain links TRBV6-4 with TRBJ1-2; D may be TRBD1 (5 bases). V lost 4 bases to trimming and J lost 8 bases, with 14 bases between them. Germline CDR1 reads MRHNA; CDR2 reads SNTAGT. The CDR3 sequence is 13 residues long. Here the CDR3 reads CASSAVGGKGYTF. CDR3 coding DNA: TGTGCCAGCAGTGCGGTCGGGGGGAAGGGCTACACCTTC.

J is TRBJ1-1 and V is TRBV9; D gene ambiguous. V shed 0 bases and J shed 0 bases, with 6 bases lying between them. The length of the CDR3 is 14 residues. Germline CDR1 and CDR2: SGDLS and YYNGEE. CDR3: CASSVAAMNTEAFF. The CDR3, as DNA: TGTGCCAGCAGCGTAGCTGCTATGAACACTGAAGCTTTCTTT.

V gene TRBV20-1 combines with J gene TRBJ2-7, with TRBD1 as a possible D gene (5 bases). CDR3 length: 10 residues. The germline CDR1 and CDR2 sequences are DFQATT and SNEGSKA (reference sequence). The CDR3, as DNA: TGCAGCGTAAGGGGATACGAGCAGTACTTC. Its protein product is CSVRGYEQYF.

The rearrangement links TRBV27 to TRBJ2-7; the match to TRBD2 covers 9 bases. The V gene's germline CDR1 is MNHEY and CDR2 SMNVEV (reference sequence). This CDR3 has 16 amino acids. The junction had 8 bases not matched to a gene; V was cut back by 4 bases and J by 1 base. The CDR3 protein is CASSWWGSGGSYEQYF. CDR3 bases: TGTGCCAGCAGTTGGTGGGGTAGCGGGGGTTCCTACGAGCAGTACTTC.

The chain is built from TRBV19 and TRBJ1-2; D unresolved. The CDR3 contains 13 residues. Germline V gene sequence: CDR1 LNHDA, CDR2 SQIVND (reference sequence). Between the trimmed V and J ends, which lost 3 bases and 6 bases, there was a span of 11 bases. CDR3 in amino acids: CASSMVSGNGYTF. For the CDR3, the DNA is TGTGCCAGTAGTATGGTATCCGGTAATGGCTACACCTTC.

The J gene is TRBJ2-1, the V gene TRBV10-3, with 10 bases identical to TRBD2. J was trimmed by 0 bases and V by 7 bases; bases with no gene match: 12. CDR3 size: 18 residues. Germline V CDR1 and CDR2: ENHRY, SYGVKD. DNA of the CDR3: TGTGCCATCACGGAAAGTAGCGGGGGGCTGAGCTCCTACAATGAGCAGTTCTTC. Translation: CAITESSGGLSSYNEQFF.

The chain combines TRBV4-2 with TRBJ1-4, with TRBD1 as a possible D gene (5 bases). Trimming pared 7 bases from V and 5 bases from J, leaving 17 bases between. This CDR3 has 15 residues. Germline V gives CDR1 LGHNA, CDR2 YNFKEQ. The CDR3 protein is CASTPETGGNEKLFF. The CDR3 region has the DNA TGTGCCAGCACCCCCGAGACCGGGGGGAATGAAAAACTGTTTTTT.

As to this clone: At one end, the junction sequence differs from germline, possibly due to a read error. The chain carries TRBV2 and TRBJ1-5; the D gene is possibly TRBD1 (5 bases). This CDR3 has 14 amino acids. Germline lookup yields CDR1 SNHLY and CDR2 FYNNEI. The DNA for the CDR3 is TGTGCCAGCACCCAGGGCCCATCCGATCAGCCCCAGAATTTT. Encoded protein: CASTQGPSDQPQNF.

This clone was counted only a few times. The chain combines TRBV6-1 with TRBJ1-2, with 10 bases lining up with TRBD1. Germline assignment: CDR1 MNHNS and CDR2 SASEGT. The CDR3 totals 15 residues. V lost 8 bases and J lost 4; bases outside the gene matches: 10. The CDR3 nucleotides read TGTGCCAGCCGGCTCCCGGGACAGGGGTTCTATGGCTACACCTTC. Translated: CASRLPGQGFYGYTF.

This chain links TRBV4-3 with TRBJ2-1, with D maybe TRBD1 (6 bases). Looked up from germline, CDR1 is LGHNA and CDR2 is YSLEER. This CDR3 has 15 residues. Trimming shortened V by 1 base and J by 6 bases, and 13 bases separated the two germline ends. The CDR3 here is CASSQGKQGGNEQFF. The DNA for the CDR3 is TGCGCCAGCAGCCAAGGAAAACAGGGCGGCAATGAGCAGTTCTTC.